This T cell receptor beta chain was sequenced for a study of blood T cell repertoires in COVID-19. Study information: Collection of acute and convalescent COVID-19 samples took place in the United States, Italy and Spain. T cells, B-cell-depleted T cells, or PBMCs supplied cDNA or gDNA.

As processed by the authors: Reference gene primer amplification gave estimated nucleated cell counts. The method was immunoSEQ multiplex PCR; TCRdb's version includes in-frame clones alone and lacks a portion of them. The V and J calls and clone size were taken over from that table, and D and trimming were inferred from the DNA. The sample has roughly 90,000 clones, roughly nine tenths seen once; the top ten hold less than 6.5%. Sequencing input: peripheral blood. The receptor was derived from an elderly woman with active COVID-19.

Here the CDR3 DNA reads TGTGCCAGCAGCTCCACTAGCGGGAGACTGCTGACCGGGGAGCTGTTTTTT. It specifies CASSSTSGRLLTGELFF. The chain employs TRBV2 and TRBJ2-2; 11 nucleotides align to TRBD2. J was trimmed by 5 bases and V by 6 bases; bases with no gene match: 11. Germline-derived CDR1 and CDR2 are SNHLY and FYNNEI. The CDR3 consists of 17 residues.